These 17 T cell receptor beta chains originate from one sample sequenced in a study of cytomegalovirus exposure and HLA in healthy donors. A multiplex PCR was run with 60 Vbeta primers and 13 Jbeta primers. Repertoires were generated with immunoSEQ multiplex PCR, while TCRdb's copy carries only in-frame clones and drops some. The table lists 75,000 to 80,000 clones, less than 85% of them singletons. Material for sequencing was PBMCs. The source of these receptors is a male donor in good health and CMV-seronegative.

This chain connects TRBV4-2 to TRBJ2-2, with 9 bases lining up with TRBD1. V was clipped by 3 bases and J by 3 bases; unmatched bases: 5. CDR1 and CDR2 from the germline V gene are LGHNA and YNFKEQ. The CDR3 runs to 16 residues. CDR3 loop: CASSQGGTGHTGELFF. CDR3 bases: TGTGCCAGCAGCCAGGGAGGGACAGGGCACACCGGGGAGCTGTTTTTT.

The chain recombines TRBV29-1 with TRBJ1-4; TRBD1 agrees at 9 bases. The CDR3 totals 11 residues. The trim removed 7 bases at V and 8 bases at J, leaving 2 bases unmatched. Germline V gives CDR1 SQVTM, CDR2 ANQGSEA. The CDR3 is CSAGQGEKLFF. The DNA of the CDR3 is TGCAGCGCCGGACAGGGGGAAAAACTGTTTTTT.

DNA for the CDR3: TGTGCCAGCAGCTGGGCGACTAGCGCTGAAGATACGCAGTATTTT. Its translation is CASSWATSAEDTQYF. The chain combines TRBV6-1 with TRBJ2-3; TRBD2 aligns across 8 bases. The germline V gene encodes CDR1 MNHNS and CDR2 SASEGT. With V trimmed by 6 bases and J by 5 bases, 10 bases remained unmatched. The CDR3 is 15 amino acids.

The DNA of the CDR3 is TGTGCCAGCAGCGTAGAGGGACTAGGCCTCTACAATGAGCAGTTCTTC. Encoded protein: CASSVEGLGLYNEQFF. The rearrangement links TRBV9 to TRBJ2-1, with 8 bases fitting TRBD2. Germline assignment: CDR1 SGDLS and CDR2 YYNGEE. CDR3 length: 16 residues. The trim removed 0 bases at V and 3 bases at J, leaving 5 bases unmatched.

The chain carries TRBV4-1 and TRBJ2-7; 12 bases fit TRBD2. Germline trimming cut 1 base from V and 3 bases from J; bases unmatched to any gene: 7. CDR3 length: 17 residues. Germline V gene sequence: CDR1 MGHRA, CDR2 YSYEKL. CDR3 DNA sequence: TGCGCCAGCAGCCAAGGGGGACTAGCGGGCCACCTCTACGAGCAGTACTTC. It translates to CASSQGGLAGHLYEQYF.

The sample holds a few counts of this clone. This sequence joins TRBV9 and TRBJ2-3, with TRBD2 identical over 13 bases. The CDR3 loop spans 16 amino acids. V lost 3 bases and J lost 7; bases outside the gene matches: 8. Germline values: CDR1 SGDLS, CDR2 YYNGEE. The CDR3 DNA reads as TGTGCCAGCAGCGATACCGGGACTAGCGGGGTAAATACGCAGTATTTT. Translated, it gives CASSDTGTSGVNTQYF.

The J gene is TRBJ2-1, the V gene TRBV9; D gene uncertain. The CDR3 length is 19 residues. The germline CDR1 and CDR2 sequences are SGDLS and YYNGEE. The V end was cut by 2 bases, the J end by 0 bases, with 21 bases between. CDR3: CASSVTIDGRQSSYNEQFF. The CDR3 nucleotides are TGTGCCAGCAGCGTCACCATTGACGGAAGACAAAGCTCCTACAATGAGCAGTTCTTC.

The chain has TRBV4-1 and TRBJ2-1; TRBD2 matches at 13 bases. Looked up from germline, CDR1 is MGHRA and CDR2 is YSYEKL. The CDR3 is made up of 13 amino acids. The V and J ends lost 8 bases and 8 bases, in that order; junction bases with no gene match: 3. This CDR3 is CASGLAGVYEQFF. The CDR3 DNA reads as TGCGCCAGCGGACTAGCGGGGGTCTATGAGCAGTTCTTC.

V usage is TRBV7-2 and J usage is TRBJ2-5, with D maybe TRBD2 (6 bases). CDR3 length: 14 amino acids. Per germline, CDR1 SGHTA and CDR2 FQGNSA. V lost 5 bases and J 4 bases, leaving 14 bases between the germline ends. The chain's CDR3 is CASSAPGRSETQYF. The CDR3 coding sequence is TGTGCCAGCAGCGCCCCGGGGAGGTCAGAGACCCAGTACTTC.

V is TRBV30 and J is TRBJ2-5, with TRBD2 as a possible D gene (5 bases). Per germline, CDR1 GTSNPN and CDR2 SVGIG (reference sequence). Trimming stripped 0 bases from V and 1 base from J, with 12 bases between. The CDR3 contains 15 residues. The CDR3 region is CAWSVLGRIQETQYF. As DNA, the CDR3 is TGTGCCTGGAGTGTACTAGGCAGAATCCAAGAGACCCAGTACTTC.

The CDR3 sequence is CASSPTRDRVGGYGYTF. DNA of the CDR3: TGTGCCAGCTCACCCACCCGGGACAGGGTTGGAGGCTATGGCTACACCTTC. The chain couples TRBV18 to TRBJ1-2; 9 positions agree with TRBD1. Germline V lookup: CDR1 KGHSH, CDR2 LQKENI. V was clipped by 3 bases and J by 4 bases; unmatched bases: 12. The CDR3 extends over 17 amino acids.

This clone was seen only a few times. The chain uses TRBV30 and TRBJ1-2; weak D call: TRBD1 (5 bases). The germline CDR1 and CDR2 sequences are GTSNPN and SVGIG (reference sequence). The CDR3 contains 14 residues. V was trimmed by 5 bases and J by 8 bases, leaving 21 bases between them. The CDR3 region has the DNA TGTGCCTGGGGAATGGGGGACTACCGGGAGGGCTACACCTTC. Translating gives CAWGMGDYREGYTF.

The genes are TRBV9 and TRBJ2-7, with TRBD2 identical over 11 bases. There are 14 residues in the CDR3. CDR1 is SGDLS, CDR2 YYNGEE, per germline. After removal of 3 bases from V and 6 bases from J, the junction contained 5 bases not matched to a gene. CDR3 residues: CASSASGTSGEQYF. CDR3 in DNA: TGTGCCAGCAGCGCTTCCGGGACTAGCGGCGAGCAGTACTTC.

The genes are TRBV6-1 and TRBJ1-2; D gene uncertain. The germline V gene has CDR1 MNHNS and CDR2 SASEGT. Between the trimmed V and J ends, which lost 1 base and 8 bases, there was a span of 14 bases. This CDR3 has 14 residues. The CDR3 reads CASSEVLGSEGYTF. For the CDR3, the DNA is TGTGCCAGCAGTGAAGTTCTGGGGAGTGAAGGCTACACCTTC.

This clone has more than one count but fewer than ten. CDR3 region: CASGERTEFPTYGYTF. CDR3 nucleotides: TGTGCTAGTGGTGAGAGAACGGAGTTCCCCACCTATGGCTACACCTTC. The genes are TRBV12-5 and TRBJ1-2; D is ambiguous. Trimming removed 5 bases from V and 4 bases from J, with 20 bases in between. The CDR3 length is 16 residues. Germline CDR1 LGHNT, CDR2 FRNRAP.

This clone was seen a handful of times. The junction shows a germline mismatch at one end, possibly a read error. V is TRBV29-1 and J is TRBJ2-7; 8 positions match TRBD1. The CDR3 is 15 residues long. Germline lookup yields CDR1 SQVTM and CDR2 ANQGSEA. CDR3 nucleotides: TGCAGCGTTGACGCCCAGGGGGCGACCTCCTCCGAGCAGTACTTC. Protein: CSVDAQGATSSEQYF.

The chain couples TRBV4-1 to TRBJ2-1; a weak D match, TRBD2 (5 bases). The V and J ends lost 1 base and 8 bases respectively, with 18 bases between them. This CDR3 is 16 amino acids long. Germline V lookup: CDR1 MGHRA, CDR2 YSYEKL. DNA of the CDR3: TGCGCCAGCAGCCAAGCTGGAGGTCGAGCTGGCGATGAGCAGTTCTTC. Its translation is CASSQAGGRAGDEQFF.